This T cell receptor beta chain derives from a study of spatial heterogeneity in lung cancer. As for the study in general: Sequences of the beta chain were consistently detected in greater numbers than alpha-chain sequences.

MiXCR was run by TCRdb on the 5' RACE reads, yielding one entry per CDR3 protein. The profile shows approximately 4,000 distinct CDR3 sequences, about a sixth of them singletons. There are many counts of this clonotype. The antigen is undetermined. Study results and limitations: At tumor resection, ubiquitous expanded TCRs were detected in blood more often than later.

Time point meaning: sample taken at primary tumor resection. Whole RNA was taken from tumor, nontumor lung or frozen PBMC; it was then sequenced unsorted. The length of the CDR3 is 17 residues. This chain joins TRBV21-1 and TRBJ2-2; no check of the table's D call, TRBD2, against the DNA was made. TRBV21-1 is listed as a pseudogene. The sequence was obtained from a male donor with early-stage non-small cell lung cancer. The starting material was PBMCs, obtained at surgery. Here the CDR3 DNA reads TGTGCCAGCAGCCCTCCCCTACTAGCGGGGGACACCGGGGAGCTGTTTTTT. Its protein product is CASSPPLLAGDTGELFF.